A selection of T cell receptor beta chains follows, all from one sample in a study of cytomegalovirus exposure and HLA in healthy donors. Sequenced by immunoSEQ multiplex PCR; TCRdb stores in-frame clones only, minus some. The sample carries about 140,000 clones, 70% to 85% recorded once. Sequencing was carried out using PBMCs. The receptors stem from a woman aged 60 to 75 in good health and CMV-seropositive. Both conserved end residues are part of each CDR3. Fields, in order: V gene, D gene, J gene, clone size, CDR3 length, CDR3 DNA, CDR3 protein. A D gene is named only where the DNA matches it firmly. Some rows mark clone size as missing; the rest say once, few, many or name a class of expanded clone.

V: TRBV27
D: TRBD1
J: TRBJ1-5
size: -
length: 16
DNA: TGTGCCAGCAGTTCAAGATTCGGGACAGGGAATCAGCCCCAGCATTTT
CDR3: CASSSRFGTGNQPQHF

V: TRBV28
D: -
J: TRBJ2-7
size: -
length: 13
DNA: TGTGCCAGCAGTTTCCGGGGAAGGGACGAGCAGTACTTC
CDR3: CASSFRGRDEQYF

V: TRBV10-3
D: -
J: TRBJ2-6
size: -
length: 16
DNA: TGTGCCATCAGTGTCCTTGGGAGCTCTGGGGCCAACGTCCTGACTTTC
CDR3: CAISVLGSSGANVLTF

V: TRBV30
D: -
J: TRBJ1-5
size: once
length: 14
DNA: TGTGCCTGGAGTGTAACCGGGGTGAATCAGCCCCAGCATTTT
CDR3: CAWSVTGVNQPQHF

V: TRBV29-1
D: -
J: TRBJ2-3
size: -
length: 14
DNA: TGCAGCGTTCGACGGCTGACTAGCACAGATACGCAGTATTTT
CDR3: CSVRRLTSTDTQYF

V: TRBV16
D: -
J: TRBJ2-5
size: -
length: 16
DNA: TGTGCCAGCAGCCAAGCCGACCTGGACATTCCAGAGACCCAGTACTTC
CDR3: CASSQADLDIPETQYF

V: TRBV19
D: -
J: TRBJ2-3
size: -
length: 14
DNA: TGTGCCAGTAGTATTAGTCAGGGGACAGATACGCAGTATTTT
CDR3: CASSISQGTDTQYF

V: TRBV11-3
D: -
J: TRBJ2-1
size: -
length: 13
DNA: TGTGCCAGCAGCCCAGGGCTACTTAATGAGCAGTTCTTC
CDR3: CASSPGLLNEQFF

V: TRBV10-2
D: TRBD2
J: TRBJ2-3
size: -
length: 15
DNA: TGCGCCAGCCTAGGGACTAGCGGATCCACAGATACGCAGTATTTT
CDR3: CASLGTSGSTDTQYF

V: TRBV16
D: TRBD1
J: TRBJ1-2
size: -
length: 15
DNA: TGTGCCAGCAGCCAAGCCCCGGGACAGGGTCGTGGCTACACCTTC
CDR3: CASSQAPGQGRGYTF

V: TRBV2
D: -
J: TRBJ2-3
size: -
length: 10
DNA: TGTGCCAGCATGCGGACTGTGCAGTATTTT
CDR3: CASMRTVQYF

V: TRBV28
D: TRBD2
J: TRBJ2-3
size: -
length: 17
DNA: TGTGCCAGCAGTTTTACAATACTAGCGGGAGGGGGGGATACGCAGTATTTT
CDR3: CASSFTILAGGGDTQYF

V: TRBV2
D: -
J: TRBJ1-6
size: -
length: 13
DNA: TGTGCCAGCGGCCAGGGAATGGATTCACCCCTCCACTTT
CDR3: CASGQGMDSPLHF

V: TRBV6-6
D: TRBD1
J: TRBJ2-7
size: -
length: 15
DNA: TGTGCCAGCAGTTACCCCCGGACAGGAGTCTACGAGCAGTACTTC
CDR3: CASSYPRTGVYEQYF

V: TRBV7-2
D: TRBD2
J: TRBJ2-1
size: -
length: 15
DNA: TGTGCCAGCAGCCTCTCGGGACTAGCTAGAAATGAGCAGTTCTTC
CDR3: CASSLSGLARNEQFF